This T cell receptor beta chain is from a study of blood T cell repertoires in COVID-19. Across the whole study: Samples of COVID-19 (acute and convalescent) were obtained from the United States, Italy and Spain. PBMCs, B-cell-depleted T cells, or T cells provided the cDNA or gDNA that made up the material.

Sequencing was performed with immunoSEQ multiplex PCR; in TCRdb, only in-frame clones are kept and a portion is missing. The data show 65,000 to 75,000 clones, around 90% seen once. CDR3 length: 16 residues. J lost 4 bases, V lost 2 bases, and 8 bases had no gene match. From germline, CDR1 is WSHSY and CDR2 SAAADI. This clonotype was sampled from a human donor with active COVID-19. The donor label of this sample is uncertain. The sample comprised peripheral blood. The chain recombines TRBV10-2 with TRBJ1-5; 7 bases align to TRBD1. The CDR3 nucleotides are TGCGCCAGCAGTGAGACAAGACAGGGAGGAAATCAGCCCCAGCATTTT. Translating it yields CASSETRQGGNQPQHF.